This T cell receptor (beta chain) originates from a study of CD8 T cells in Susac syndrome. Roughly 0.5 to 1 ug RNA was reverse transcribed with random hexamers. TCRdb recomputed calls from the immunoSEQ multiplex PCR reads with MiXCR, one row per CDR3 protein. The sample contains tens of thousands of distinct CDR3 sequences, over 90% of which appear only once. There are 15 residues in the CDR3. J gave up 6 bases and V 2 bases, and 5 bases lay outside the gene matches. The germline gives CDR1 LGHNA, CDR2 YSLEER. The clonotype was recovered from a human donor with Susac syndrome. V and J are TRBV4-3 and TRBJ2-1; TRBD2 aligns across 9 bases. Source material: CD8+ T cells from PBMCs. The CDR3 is CASSQLAGVSNEQFF. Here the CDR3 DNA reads TGCGCCAGCAGCCAATTAGCGGGAGTATCCAATGAGCAGTTCTTC.